These 21 T cell receptor beta chains were all obtained from the same sample, sequenced in a study of spatial heterogeneity in lung cancer. Time point reported: sample taken at primary tumor resection. Extraction of whole RNA from tumor, nontumor lung or frozen PBMC preceded unsorted sequencing. One entry per CDR3 protein results from TCRdb running MiXCR on the 5' RACE reads. The sample carries tens of thousands of distinct CDR3 sequences, approximately 12% recorded once. Sample: PBMCs, taken at surgery. Receptors originate from a male donor with early-stage non-small cell lung cancer.

In its sample, this clonotype was seen many times. The chain carries TRBV27 and TRBJ1-2; D is perhaps TRBD1 (6 bases). This CDR3 comprises 13 residues. CDR1 is MNHEY, CDR2 SMNVEV, per germline (reference sequence). The V gene lost 3 bases and the J gene lost 5 bases, with 10 bases spanning the gap. CDR3 DNA: TGTGCCAGCAGTTTGGACAGAGGATATGGCTACACCTTC. It codes for CASSLDRGYGYTF.

The chain carries TRBV2 and TRBJ2-1, with 7 bases that match TRBD1. Germline V gives CDR1 SNHLY, CDR2 FYNNEI. The length of the CDR3 is 13 residues. V dropped 7 bases and J dropped 5; count of bases not matched to a gene: 5. This chain's CDR3 is CASTPDRNNEQFF. The CDR3 nucleotides are TGTGCCAGCACCCCGGACAGGAACAATGAGCAGTTCTTC.

This clonotype was seen many times. For the CDR3, the DNA is TGCAGCGTCCTGACAGCCTCCTACGAGCAGTACTTC. Translated, it gives CSVLTASYEQYF. The chain recombines TRBV29-1 with TRBJ2-7; TRBD1 might be the D (5 bases). The CDR3 sequence is 12 residues long. V was clipped by 6 bases and J by 0 bases, with 9 bases between them. Looked up from germline, CDR1 is SQVTM and CDR2 is ANQGSEA.

This clonotype appeared many times. This sequence joins TRBV7-9 and TRBJ2-5; D remains unclear. Trimming left V 1 base short and J 1 base short, with 13 bases between. The CDR3 extends over 16 amino acids. Germline CDR1 reads SEHNR; CDR2 reads FQNEAQ (reference sequence). The CDR3 coding sequence is TGTGCCAGCAGCTTAGAGATACAGTTCTCCCAAGAGACCCAGTACTTC. Amino acid sequence: CASSLEIQFSQETQYF.

In this sample, this clonotype turned up a few times. This rearrangement joins TRBV6-2 or TRBV6-3 to TRBJ1-5; tentatively, D is TRBD1 (5 bases). CDR1 is MNHEY and CDR2 is SVGEGT in the germline V gene. The CDR3 contains 14 residues. Trimming stripped 2 bases from V and 1 base from J, with 6 bases between. The CDR3 sequence is CASSYGDSNQPQHF. In nucleotides, the CDR3 is TGTGCCAGCAGTTACGGGGACAGCAATCAGCCCCAGCATTTT.

The chain carries TRBV2 and TRBJ2-5; TRBD2 might be the D (6 bases). Germline V lookup: CDR1 SNHLY, CDR2 FYNNEI. The CDR3 is made up of 16 amino acids. V gave up 2 bases and J gave up 1 base, with 14 bases separating them. As DNA, the CDR3 is TGTGCCAGCAGTGAACACCGGGGAGGAACCCAAGAGACCCAGTACTTC. This sequence encodes CASSEHRGGTQETQYF.

This clonotype was seen more than once but under ten times. The V gene is TRBV12-3 or TRBV12-4, the J gene TRBJ2-3; unclear D gene. Trimming stripped 3 bases from V and 2 bases from J, with 15 bases between. The CDR3 length is 16 residues. CDR3 loop: CASSLWPPDFTDTQYF. DNA for the CDR3: TGTGCCAGCAGTTTGTGGCCCCCCGACTTCACAGATACGCAGTATTTT.

This rearrangement joins TRBV5-1 to TRBJ2-2, with TRBD1 matching over 10 bases. Trimming cost V 2 bases and J 3 bases; bases outside gene matches: 4. CDR1 is SGHRS, CDR2 YFSETQ, per germline. The CDR3 loop spans 16 amino acids. The CDR3 DNA is TGCGCCAGCAGCTTAGGGACAGGGGTTGACACCGGGGAGCTGTTTTTT. It is translated as CASSLGTGVDTGELFF.

The V gene is TRBV7-9, the J gene TRBJ2-1, with 11 nucleotides matching TRBD2. The CDR3 runs to 14 residues. V lost 3 bases to trimming and J lost 9 bases; unmatched junction nucleotides: 4. CDR1 and CDR2 (germline): SEHNR, FQNEAQ (reference sequence). CDR3 DNA sequence: TGTGCCAGCAGCTTCGGGACTAGCGGAGGTGAGCAGTTCTTC. As protein: CASSFGTSGGEQFF.

This clonotype was counted between two and nine times. V and J are TRBV5-1 and TRBJ2-1; D not certain. Germline CDR1 reads SGHRS; CDR2 reads YFSETQ. The CDR3 totals 14 residues. V was cut by 0 bases and J by 0 bases, with 4 bases left in between. CDR3 loop: CASSLDSSYNEQFF. The CDR3 nucleotides are TGCGCCAGCAGCTTGGACAGCTCCTACAATGAGCAGTTCTTC.

This chain links TRBV7-9 with TRBJ2-2, with 8 bases lining up with TRBD1. Trimming took 8 bases from V and 2 from J; bases not matched to a gene: 7. The CDR3 runs to 15 residues. Germline V gene data show CDR1 as SEHNR and CDR2 as FQNEAQ (reference sequence). In DNA, the CDR3 is TGTGCCAGCCTAAGACAGGGGACAAACACCGGGGAGCTGTTTTTT. Amino acids: CASLRQGTNTGELFF.

This clonotype was picked up a small number of times. One junction end does not reproduce the germline sequence, and a read error may be involved. V is TRBV9 and J is TRBJ1-3; D is undetermined. CDR3 length: 16 residues. Germline V lookup: CDR1 SGDLS, CDR2 YYNGEE. The CDR3 DNA reads TGTGCCAGCAGCCCCGTGTCCACGCCAACCGGGAACACCATGTATTTT. Its protein is CASSPVSTPTGNTMYF.

This clonotype was seen a few times. The chain combines TRBV5-4 with TRBJ2-7, with 11 bases that match TRBD1. Per germline, CDR1 SGHNT and CDR2 YYREEE (reference sequence). The CDR3 spans 16 residues. The junction had 5 bases not matched to a gene; V was cut back by 1 base and J by 2 bases. CDR3 DNA: TGTGCCAGCAGCTTGCGCCCGGGACAGGGGGCCTACGAGCAGTACTTC. Its translation is CASSLRPGQGAYEQYF.

This chain connects TRBV7-2 to TRBJ2-7; TRBD2 aligns across 8 bases. The CDR3 extends over 16 amino acids. Germline lookup yields CDR1 SGHTA and CDR2 FQGNSA. The ends lost 1 base at V and 4 bases at J; junction bases unmatched: 9. The CDR3 loop reads CASSLETGTSGYEQYF. The DNA for the CDR3 is TGTGCCAGCAGCTTAGAAACCGGGACTAGTGGATACGAGCAGTACTTC. The whole variable domain, remainder taken from reference TRBV7-2 and TRBJ2-7, is GAGVSQSPSNKVTEKGKDVELRCDPISGHTALYWYRQSLGQGLEFLIYFQGNSAPDKSGLPSDRFSAERTGGSVSTLTIQRTQQEDSAVYLCASSLETGTSGYEQYFGPGTRLTVT.

DNA for the CDR3: TGTGCCAGCAGCCCATTCAGGCTAGCGGGATCCTACGAGCAGTACTTC. This codes for CASSPFRLAGSYEQYF. The chain combines TRBV7-8 with TRBJ2-7; 9 bases match TRBD2. Germline V gives CDR1 SGHVS, CDR2 FQNEAQ. Trimming cost V 5 bases and J 1 base; bases outside gene matches: 9. CDR3 length equals 16 residues.

This clonotype was recorded at least ten times. This rearrangement joins TRBV29-1 to TRBJ2-1; D might be TRBD1 (6 bases). CDR1 SQVTM and CDR2 ANQGSEA come from the germline V gene. This CDR3 is 11 amino acids long. The V and J ends lost 4 bases and 8 bases respectively, with 9 bases between them. The CDR3 reads CSVGQGYEQFF. DNA for the CDR3: TGCAGCGTTGGGCAGGGGTATGAGCAGTTCTTC.

This rearrangement joins TRBV7-2 to TRBJ2-1, with TRBD2 matching over 7 bases. The V and J ends lost 5 bases and 10 bases, in that order; junction bases with no gene match: 8. This CDR3 region has 13 residues. CDR1 SGHTA and CDR2 FQGNSA come from the germline V gene. The CDR3: CASSPGLSGEQFF. CDR3 nucleotide sequence: TGTGCCAGCAGCCCGGGACTATCAGGGGAGCAGTTCTTC.

This clonotype appeared a few times. The J gene is TRBJ2-3, the V gene TRBV11-2; D could derive from TRBD1 or TRBD2 (5 bases each). CDR3 size: 16 residues. V was shortened by 7 bases and J by 3 bases, with 20 bases between the two germline ends. Germline V gene data show CDR1 as SGHAT and CDR2 as FQNNGV. CDR3 sequence (DNA): TGTGCCAGCACCTGGGACGTGGGGCTGCTAACAGATACGCAGTATTTT. It yields the protein CASTWDVGLLTDTQYF.

This clonotype was seen a handful of times. V gene TRBV28 combines with J gene TRBJ1-1; D not certain. Trimming removed 6 bases from V and 0 bases from J, with 11 bases in between. The CDR3 covers 14 residues. Per germline, CDR1 MDHEN and CDR2 SYDVKM. DNA for the CDR3: TGTGCCAGCAGGACCACACCGATGAACACTGAAGCTTTCTTT. This codes for CASRTTPMNTEAFF. The variable domain in full, completed from reference TRBV28 and TRBJ1-1, reads DVKVTQSSRYLVKRTGEKVFLECVQDMDHENMFWYRQDPGLGLRLIYFSYDVKMKEKGDIPEGYSVSREKKERFSLILESASTNQTSMYLCASRTTPMNTEAFFGQGTRLTVV.

At least ten counts were recorded for this clonotype. The rearrangement links TRBV7-8 to TRBJ1-1; 7 bases are a match to TRBD1. Germline V gene sequence: CDR1 SGHVS, CDR2 FQNEAQ. This CDR3 is built from 15 residues. J was trimmed by 1 base and V by 5 bases; bases with no gene match: 7. The CDR3 loop is CASSPRTGSNTEAFF. The CDR3 DNA follows: TGTGCCAGCAGCCCTAGGACAGGTTCGAACACTGAAGCTTTCTTT. Full variable domain (remainder filled in from reference TRBV7-8 and TRBJ1-1): GAGVSQSPRYKVAKRGQDVALRCDPISGHVSLFWYQQALGQGPEFLTYFQNEAQLDKSGLPSDRFFAERPEGSVSTLKIQRTQQEDSAVYLCASSPRTGSNTEAFFGQGTRLTVV.

The chain has TRBV24-1 and TRBJ2-1; D is possibly TRBD1 or TRBD2 (5 bases each). V dropped 8 bases and J dropped 5 bases, with 6 bases sitting between them. The germline V gene encodes CDR1 KGHDR and CDR2 SFDVKD. This CDR3 has 11 residues. The CDR3 nucleotides are TGTGCCACCATGGGGGACAATGAGCAGTTCTTC. Translation: CATMGDNEQFF.